This T cell receptor beta chain was retrieved from a study of neurological immune-mediated disorders. Study-wide points: Among expanded clones, no CDR3 amino acid sequences were shared across subjects, a pattern suggesting private repertoires in all groups. Patients with HTLV-1-associated myelopathy showed the most TCR clonal expansion. Those with multiple sclerosis showed the least, falling below healthy controls.

There are 15 residues in the CDR3. Germline values: CDR1 DFQATT, CDR2 SNEGSKA (reference sequence). V gave up 5 bases and J gave up 5 bases; unmatched junction bases: 9. A total of 2 million PBMCs stored at -80 degrees C provided the unsorted libraries. The cDNA was synthesized by means of template-switch 5'RACE, which was carried out with 10-nucleotide random UMIs. MiXCR, applied by TCRdb to the 5' RACE reads, yields one record per CDR3 protein. The sample has about 36,000 distinct CDR3 sequences, about a tenth seen once. This clonotype was recorded at least ten times. Antigen specificity is unknown. Sequencing input: PBMCs. The J gene is TRBJ2-3, the V gene TRBV20-1, with 11 bases fitting TRBD2. This clonotype was sampled from a woman under 40 with HTLV-1-associated myelopathy (HAM/TSP). DNA of the CDR3: TGCAGTGCTCAGTCCGCTAGCGGGGGGAAAGATACGCAGTATTTT. Protein: CSAQSASGGKDTQYF.